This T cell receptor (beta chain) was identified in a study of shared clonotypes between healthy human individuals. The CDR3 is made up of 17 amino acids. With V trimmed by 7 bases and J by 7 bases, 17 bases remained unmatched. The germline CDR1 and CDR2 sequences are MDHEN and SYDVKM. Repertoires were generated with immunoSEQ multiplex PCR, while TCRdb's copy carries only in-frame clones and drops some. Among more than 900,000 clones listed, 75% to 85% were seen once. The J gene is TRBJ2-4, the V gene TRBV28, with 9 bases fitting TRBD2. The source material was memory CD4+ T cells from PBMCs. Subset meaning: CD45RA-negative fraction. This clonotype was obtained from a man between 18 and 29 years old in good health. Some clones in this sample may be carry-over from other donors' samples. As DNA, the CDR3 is TGTGCCAGCACCCAAGAAGGGCTAGCGGGAATCAGGAACATTCAGTACTTC. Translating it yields CASTQEGLAGIRNIQYF.